This T cell receptor (beta chain) was identified in a study of T-cell reconstitution after alpha-beta-depleted transplantation in children. CDR3 length: 18 residues. V lost 6 bases and J lost 0, with 21 bases in between. Germline CDR1 reads SNHLY; CDR2 reads FYNNEI. There are a few counts of this clonotype. TCRbeta library preparation incorporated unique molecular identifiers. TCRdb re-called the PCR reads with MiXCR, one entry per CDR3 protein. The sample holds about 230,000 distinct CDR3 sequences, 9.7% seen once. This receptor was taken from a human donor who donated a stem cell graft to a child with SCID. V usage is TRBV2 and J usage is TRBJ1-5; TRBD1 is a possible D gene (5 bases). This specimen consisted of PBMCs from the stem cell graft donor, obtained from the stem cell graft. This CDR3 is CASSHTPWQGTSNQPQHF. The CDR3 DNA is TGTGCCAGCAGCCACACTCCATGGCAGGGAACTAGCAATCAGCCCCAGCATTTT.